This paragraph reports one T cell receptor (beta chain). The antigen is not known. The data were taken from a study of shared clonotypes between healthy human individuals. Study information: Each donor had three CD4 naive, three CD4 memory, two CD8 naive and one CD8 memory plate.

General study findings and limits: Enrolling few donors narrowed the genetic and exposure-history diversity that was represented.

Profiled with immunoSEQ multiplex PCR; TCRdb holds only in-frame clones, not every one. The data show about 680,000 clones, roughly 72% seen once. The germline CDR1 and CDR2 sequences are SGHRS and YFSETQ. V was pared by 5 bases and J by 4 bases, with 9 bases between. The CDR3 is made up of 13 amino acids. V usage is TRBV5-1 and J usage is TRBJ2-2; D gene unclear. Sample: memory CD4+ T cells sorted from blood. Stated subset: CD45RA-negative fraction. The source of this sequence is a woman aged 30 to 39 in good health. CDR3 bases: TGCGCCAGCAGAGGGCCCCTCACCGGGGAGCTGTTTTTT. Its protein product is CASRGPLTGELFF.